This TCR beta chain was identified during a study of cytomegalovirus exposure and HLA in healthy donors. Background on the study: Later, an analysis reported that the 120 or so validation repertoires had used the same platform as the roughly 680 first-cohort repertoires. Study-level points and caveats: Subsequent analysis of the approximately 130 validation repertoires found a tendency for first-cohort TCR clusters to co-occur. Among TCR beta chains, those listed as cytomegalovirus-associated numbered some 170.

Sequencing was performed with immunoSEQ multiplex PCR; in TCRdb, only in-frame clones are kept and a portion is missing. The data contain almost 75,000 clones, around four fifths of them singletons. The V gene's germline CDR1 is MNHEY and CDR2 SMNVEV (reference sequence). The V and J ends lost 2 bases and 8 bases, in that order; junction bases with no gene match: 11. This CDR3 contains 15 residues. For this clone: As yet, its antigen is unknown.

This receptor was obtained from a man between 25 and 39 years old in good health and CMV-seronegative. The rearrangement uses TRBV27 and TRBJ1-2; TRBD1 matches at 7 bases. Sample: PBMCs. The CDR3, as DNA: TGTGCCAGCAGTTTAATCAGAGGACAGGCGAAAGGCTACACCTTC. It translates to CASSLIRGQAKGYTF.